This T cell receptor (beta chain) was obtained from a study of blood T cell repertoires in COVID-19. The wider study: Both acute and convalescent COVID-19 samples were obtained from the United States, Italy and Spain. PBMCs, B-cell-depleted T cells, or T cells were the source of the cDNA or gDNA that made up the material.

Original methodology: Estimates of nucleated cell counts were drawn from the amplification of reference gene primers. Generated by immunoSEQ multiplex PCR, the TCRdb table keeps only in-frame clones and is missing some. V and J calls and clone size are copied from that table; D and trimming were computed from the DNA. Of some 50,000 clones in the sample, 80% to 90% were seen once. The germline gives CDR1 DFQATT, CDR2 SNEGSKA (reference sequence). CDR3 size: 11 residues. V gave up 3 bases and J gave up 6 bases, with 9 bases separating them. The sample was peripheral blood. This chain joins TRBV20-1 and TRBJ2-7; no clear D. This receptor was identified in a woman older than 75 with acute or convalescent COVID-19. The CDR3 loop reads CSASEFSEQYF. CDR3 DNA sequence: TGCAGTGCTAGTGAGTTCTCCGAGCAGTACTTC.